The clone carrying this TCR beta chain was seen only a few times. Antigen specificity is unknown. The sample is drawn from a study of response to subunit inactivated influenza vaccine. The V end lost 1 base, the J end lost 4 bases, and 12 bases lay between the germline ends. Germline V gene data show CDR1 as SGHTA and CDR2 as FQGNSA. This CDR3 is 15 amino acids long. TCRdb re-called the RT-PCR reads through MiXCR, storing one row per CDR3 protein. Of around 650,000 distinct CDR3 sequences listed, around 16% were seen once; the top ten hold approximately 10%. Notes on the study in general: Researchers suggested that each seasonal influenza vaccination recruits few new T cells.

The gene calls are TRBV7-2 and TRBJ2-3; D gene ambiguous. This TCR came from a man aged 50-59 years who received an inactivated influenza vaccine. The sequencing used PBMCs from blood, collected about 12 days after vaccination. CDR3 residues: CASSLGIFGADTQYF. The CDR3 region has the DNA TGTGCCAGCAGCTTAGGAATATTTGGGGCAGATACGCAGTATTTT.